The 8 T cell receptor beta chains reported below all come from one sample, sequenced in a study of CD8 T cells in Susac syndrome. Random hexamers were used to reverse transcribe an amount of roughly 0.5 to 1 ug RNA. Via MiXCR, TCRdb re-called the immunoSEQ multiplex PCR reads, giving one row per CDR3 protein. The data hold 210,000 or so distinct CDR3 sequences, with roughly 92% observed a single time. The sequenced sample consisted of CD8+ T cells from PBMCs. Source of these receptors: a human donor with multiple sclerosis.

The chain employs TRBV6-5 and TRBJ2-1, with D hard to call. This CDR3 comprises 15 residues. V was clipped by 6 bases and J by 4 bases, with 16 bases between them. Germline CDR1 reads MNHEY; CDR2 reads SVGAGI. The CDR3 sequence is CASRPRTPPYNEQFF. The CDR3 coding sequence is TGTGCCAGCAGACCCCGGACCCCTCCGTACAATGAGCAGTTCTTC.

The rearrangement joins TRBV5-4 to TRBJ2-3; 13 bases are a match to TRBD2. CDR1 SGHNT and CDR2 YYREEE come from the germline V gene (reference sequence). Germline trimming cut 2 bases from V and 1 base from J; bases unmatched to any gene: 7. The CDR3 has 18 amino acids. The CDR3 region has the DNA TGTGCCAGCAGCTTCGGGACTAGCGGGACTAGAGGCACAGATACGCAGTATTTT. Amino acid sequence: CASSFGTSGTRGTDTQYF.

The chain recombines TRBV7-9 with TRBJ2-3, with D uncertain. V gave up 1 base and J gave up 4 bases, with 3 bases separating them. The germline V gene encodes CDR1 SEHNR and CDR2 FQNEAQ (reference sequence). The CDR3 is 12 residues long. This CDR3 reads CASSLVADTQYF. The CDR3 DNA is TGTGCCAGCAGCTTAGTCGCAGATACGCAGTATTTT.

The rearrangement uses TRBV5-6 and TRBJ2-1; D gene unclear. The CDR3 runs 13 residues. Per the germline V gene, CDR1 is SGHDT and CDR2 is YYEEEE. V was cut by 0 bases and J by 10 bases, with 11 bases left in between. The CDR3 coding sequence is TGTGCCAGCAGCTTGGAAGGGAATTGGGAGCAGTTCTTC. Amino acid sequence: CASSLEGNWEQFF.

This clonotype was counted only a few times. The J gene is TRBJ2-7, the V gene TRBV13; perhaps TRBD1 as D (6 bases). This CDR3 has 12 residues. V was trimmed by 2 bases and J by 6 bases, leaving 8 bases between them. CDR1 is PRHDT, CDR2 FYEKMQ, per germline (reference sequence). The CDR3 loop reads CASSLTGPEQYF. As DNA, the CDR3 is TGTGCCAGCAGCTTAACAGGGCCCGAGCAGTACTTC.

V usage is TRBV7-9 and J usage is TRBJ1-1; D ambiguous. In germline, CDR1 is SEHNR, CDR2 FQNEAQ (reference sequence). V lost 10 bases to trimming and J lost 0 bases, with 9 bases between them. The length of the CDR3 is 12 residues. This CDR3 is CAILNMNTEAFF. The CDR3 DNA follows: TGTGCCATCCTTAACATGAACACTGAAGCTTTCTTT.

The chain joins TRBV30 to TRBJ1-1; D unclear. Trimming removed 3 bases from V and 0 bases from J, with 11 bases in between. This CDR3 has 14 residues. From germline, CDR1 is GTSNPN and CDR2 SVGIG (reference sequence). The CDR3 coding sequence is TGTGCCTGGAGCCCCGGGCAGATGAACACTGAAGCTTTCTTT. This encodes CAWSPGQMNTEAFF.

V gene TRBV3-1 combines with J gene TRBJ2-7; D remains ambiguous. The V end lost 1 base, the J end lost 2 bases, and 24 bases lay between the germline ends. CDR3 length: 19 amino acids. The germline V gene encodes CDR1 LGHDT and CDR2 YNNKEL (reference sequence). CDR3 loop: CASSQAIRTTYRGTYEQYF. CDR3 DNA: TGTGCCAGCAGCCAAGCCATCCGCACCACTTATAGAGGAACCTACGAGCAGTACTTC.